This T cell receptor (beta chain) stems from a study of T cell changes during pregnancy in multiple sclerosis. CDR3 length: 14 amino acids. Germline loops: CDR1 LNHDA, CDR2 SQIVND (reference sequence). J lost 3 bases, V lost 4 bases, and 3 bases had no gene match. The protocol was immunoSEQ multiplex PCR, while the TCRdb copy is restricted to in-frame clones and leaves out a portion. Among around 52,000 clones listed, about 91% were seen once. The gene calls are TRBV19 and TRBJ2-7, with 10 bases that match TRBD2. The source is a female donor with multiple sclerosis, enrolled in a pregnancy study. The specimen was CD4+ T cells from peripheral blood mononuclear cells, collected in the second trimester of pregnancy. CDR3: CASSTIAGGYEQYF. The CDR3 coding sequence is TGTGCCAGTAGTACAATAGCGGGGGGCTACGAGCAGTACTTC. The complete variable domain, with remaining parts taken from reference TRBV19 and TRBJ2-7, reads DGGITQSPKYLFRKEGQNVTLSCEQNLNHDAMYWYRQDPGQGLRLIYYSQIVNDFQKGDIAEGYSVSREKKESFPLTVTSAQKNPTAFYLCASSTIAGGYEQYFGPGTRLTVT.